The clone carrying this TCR beta chain appeared many times. This sample is part of a study of breast tumors, draining lymph nodes, adjacent tissues. Axillary draining lymph nodes of breast cancer patients supplied the node samples. TCRdb fed the multiplex PCR reads into MiXCR, producing one record per CDR3 protein. Seen here are around 130,000 distinct CDR3 sequences, 21% observed once, and the top ten hold 2.2%. Sequenced: axillary lymph node tissue. This TCR was sampled from a female donor with breast cancer. Some clones in this sample may be carry-over from other donors' samples.

This CDR3 reads CAWSVDENYEQYF. CDR3 sequence (DNA): TGTGCCTGGAGTGTTGATGAAAACTACGAGCAGTACTTC. This chain links TRBV30 with TRBJ2-7; D is ambiguous. Germline loops: CDR1 GTSNPN, CDR2 SVGIG (reference sequence). The CDR3 length is 13 residues. The V end lost 0 bases, the J end lost 3 bases, and 9 bases lay between the germline ends.